This paragraph covers one T cell receptor (beta chain) sequence. V dropped 2 bases and J dropped 6; count of bases not matched to a gene: 11. Per germline, CDR1 SGHRS and CDR2 YFSETQ. The CDR3 has 16 amino acids. The data were taken from a study of cytomegalovirus exposure and HLA in healthy donors. 60 Vbeta and 13 Jbeta primers were used in PCR. Clones were read by immunoSEQ multiplex PCR, and TCRdb kept only the in-frame ones, dropping some. The sample includes roughly 78,000 clones. Sequenced: PBMCs. The clonotype was recovered from a boy aged 5-17 years in good health and CMV-seronegative. The chain joins TRBV5-1 to TRBJ2-1; 7 nucleotides agree with TRBD2. CDR3 bases: TGCGCCAGCAGCTTATCTGCGGGAGCTCTTGGCAATGAGCAGTTCTTC. It encodes CASSLSAGALGNEQFF.